This T cell receptor (beta chain) was captured by sequencing in a study of blood T cell repertoires in COVID-19. At the level of the study: The United States, Italy and Spain supplied acute and convalescent COVID-19 samples. Sources were T cells, B-cell-depleted T cells, or PBMCs; the material itself was cDNA or gDNA.

Seattle researchers signed up patients amid active infection and tracked them longitudinally. CDR1 and CDR2 from the germline V gene are SGDLS and YYNGEE. The length of the CDR3 is 14 residues. V dropped 0 bases and J dropped 8 bases, with 14 bases sitting between them. A single count supports this clone. Original data processing: Amplification of reference gene primers was used by the study to estimate nucleated cell counts. The data were produced by immunoSEQ multiplex PCR, yet TCRdb's version contains in-frame clones alone and is incomplete. The DNA gave D and trimming, while V, J and clone size come from that table. The profile shows about 350,000 clones, less than 90% of them singletons.

This TCR was sampled from a woman aged 55-75 years with COVID-19, enrolled during active disease. Material: peripheral blood. The chain has TRBV9 and TRBJ1-2; D remains unclear. This CDR3 reads CASSVEGFGGGYTF. In DNA form, the CDR3 reads TGTGCCAGCAGCGTAGAGGGATTTGGAGGGGGCTACACCTTC.